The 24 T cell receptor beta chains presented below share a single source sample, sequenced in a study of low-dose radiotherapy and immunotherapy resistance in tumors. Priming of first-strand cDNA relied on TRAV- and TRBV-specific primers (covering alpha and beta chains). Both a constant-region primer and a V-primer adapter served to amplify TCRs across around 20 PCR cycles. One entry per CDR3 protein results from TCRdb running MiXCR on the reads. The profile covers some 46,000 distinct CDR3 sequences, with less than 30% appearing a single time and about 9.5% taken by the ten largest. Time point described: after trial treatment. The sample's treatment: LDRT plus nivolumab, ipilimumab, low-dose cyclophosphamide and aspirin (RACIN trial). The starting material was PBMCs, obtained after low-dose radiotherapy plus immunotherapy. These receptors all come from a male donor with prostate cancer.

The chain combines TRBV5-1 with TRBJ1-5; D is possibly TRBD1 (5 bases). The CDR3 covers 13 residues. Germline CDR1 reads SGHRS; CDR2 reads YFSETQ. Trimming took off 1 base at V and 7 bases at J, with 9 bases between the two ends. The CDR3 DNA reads TGCGCCAGCAGCTTGAGCGGGGGACAGCCCCAGCATTTT. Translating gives CASSLSGGQPQHF. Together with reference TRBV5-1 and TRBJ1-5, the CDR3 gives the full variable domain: KAGVTQTPRYLIKTRGQQVTLSCSPISGHRSVSWYQQTPGQGLQFLFEYFSETQRNKGNFPGRFSGRQFSNSRSEMNVSTLELGDSALYLCASSLSGGQPQHFGDGTRLSIL.

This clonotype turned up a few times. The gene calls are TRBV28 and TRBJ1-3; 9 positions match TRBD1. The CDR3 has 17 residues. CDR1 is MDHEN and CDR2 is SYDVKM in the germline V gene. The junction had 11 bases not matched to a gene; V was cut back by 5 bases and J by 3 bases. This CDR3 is CASSPHSGTGFGNTIYF. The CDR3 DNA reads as TGTGCCAGCAGTCCGCATTCCGGGACAGGGTTTGGAAACACCATATATTTT.

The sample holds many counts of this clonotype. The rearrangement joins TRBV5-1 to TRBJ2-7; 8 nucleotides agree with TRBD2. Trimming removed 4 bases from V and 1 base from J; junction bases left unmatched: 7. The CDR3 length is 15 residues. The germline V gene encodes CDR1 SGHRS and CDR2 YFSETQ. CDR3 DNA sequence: TGCGCCAGCAGCCAACTTGCGGGGGGATCCTACGAGCAGTACTTC. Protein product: CASSQLAGGSYEQYF. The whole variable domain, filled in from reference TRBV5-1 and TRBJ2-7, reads KAGVTQTPRYLIKTRGQQVTLSCSPISGHRSVSWYQQTPGQGLQFLFEYFSETQRNKGNFPGRFSGRQFSNSRSEMNVSTLELGDSALYLCASSQLAGGSYEQYFGPGTRLTVT.

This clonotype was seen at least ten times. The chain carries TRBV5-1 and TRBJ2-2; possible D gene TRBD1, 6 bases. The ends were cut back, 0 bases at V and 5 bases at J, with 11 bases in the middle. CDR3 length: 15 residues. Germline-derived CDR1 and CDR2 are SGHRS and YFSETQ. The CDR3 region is CASSLDRVRTGELFF. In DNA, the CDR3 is TGCGCCAGCAGCTTGGACAGGGTTCGGACCGGGGAGCTGTTTTTT.

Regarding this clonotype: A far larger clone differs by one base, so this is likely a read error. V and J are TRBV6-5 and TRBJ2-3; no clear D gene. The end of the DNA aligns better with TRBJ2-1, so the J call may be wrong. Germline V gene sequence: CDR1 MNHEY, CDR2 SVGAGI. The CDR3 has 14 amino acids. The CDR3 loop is CASGNPQHQNEQFF. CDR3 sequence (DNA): TGTGCCAGCGGGAACCCACAGCATCAGAACGAGCAGTTCTTC.

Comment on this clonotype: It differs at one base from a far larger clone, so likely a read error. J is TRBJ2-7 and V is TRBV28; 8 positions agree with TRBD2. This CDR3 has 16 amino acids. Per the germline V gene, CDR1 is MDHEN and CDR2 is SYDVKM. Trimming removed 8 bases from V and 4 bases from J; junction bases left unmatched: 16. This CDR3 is CASGFAGTRRKYEQYF. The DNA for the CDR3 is TGTGCCAGCGGCTTCGCCGGGACTAGGAGAAAGTACGAGCAGTACTTC.

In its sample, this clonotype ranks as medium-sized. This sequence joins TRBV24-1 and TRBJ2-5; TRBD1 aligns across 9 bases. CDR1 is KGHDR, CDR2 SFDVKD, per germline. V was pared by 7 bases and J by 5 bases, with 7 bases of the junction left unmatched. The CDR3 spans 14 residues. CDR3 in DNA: TGTGCCACCAGCACCGGACAGGGGCGGGAGACCCAGTACTTC. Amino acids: CATSTGQGRETQYF.

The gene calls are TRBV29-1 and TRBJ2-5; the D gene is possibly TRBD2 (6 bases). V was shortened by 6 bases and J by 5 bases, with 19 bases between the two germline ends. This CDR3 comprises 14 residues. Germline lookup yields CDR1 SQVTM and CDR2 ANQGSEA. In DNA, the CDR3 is TGCAGCGTCACGAAAACCGGAGGGCGTGAGACCCAGTACTTC. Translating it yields CSVTKTGGRETQYF.

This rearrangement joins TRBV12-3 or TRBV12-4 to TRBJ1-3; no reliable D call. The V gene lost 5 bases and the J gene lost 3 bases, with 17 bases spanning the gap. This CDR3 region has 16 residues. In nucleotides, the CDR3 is TGTGCCAGCAGTCAGGAGAACGTACAATTTGGAAACACCATATATTTT. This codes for CASSQENVQFGNTIYF.

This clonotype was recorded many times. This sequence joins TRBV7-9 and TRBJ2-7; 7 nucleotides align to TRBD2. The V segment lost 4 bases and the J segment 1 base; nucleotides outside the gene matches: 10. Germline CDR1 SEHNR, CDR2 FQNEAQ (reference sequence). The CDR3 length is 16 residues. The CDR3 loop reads CASSSPGAGSSYEQYF. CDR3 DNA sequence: TGTGCCAGCAGCTCCCCGGGAGCGGGGAGTTCCTACGAGCAGTACTTC.

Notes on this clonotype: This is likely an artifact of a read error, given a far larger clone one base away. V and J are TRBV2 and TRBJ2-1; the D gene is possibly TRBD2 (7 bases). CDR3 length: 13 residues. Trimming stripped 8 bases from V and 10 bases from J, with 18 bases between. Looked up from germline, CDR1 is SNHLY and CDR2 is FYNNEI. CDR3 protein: CASGEGVTYEQFF. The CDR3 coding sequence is TGTGCCAGCGGGGAGGGGGTCACCTACGAGCAGTTCTTC.

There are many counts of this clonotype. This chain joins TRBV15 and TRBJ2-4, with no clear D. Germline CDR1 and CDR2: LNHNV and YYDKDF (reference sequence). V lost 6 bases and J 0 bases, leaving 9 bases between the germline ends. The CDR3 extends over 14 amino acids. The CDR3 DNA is TGTGCCACCAGGGCGACGGGAGCCAAAAACATTCAGTACTTC. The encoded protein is CATRATGAKNIQYF.

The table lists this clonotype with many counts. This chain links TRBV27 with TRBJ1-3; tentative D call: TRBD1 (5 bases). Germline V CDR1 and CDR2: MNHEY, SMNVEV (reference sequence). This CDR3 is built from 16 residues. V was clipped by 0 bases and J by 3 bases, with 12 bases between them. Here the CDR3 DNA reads TGTGCCAGCAGTTTATCGAGGGGAGGCGATGGAAACACCATATATTTT. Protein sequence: CASSLSRGGDGNTIYF.

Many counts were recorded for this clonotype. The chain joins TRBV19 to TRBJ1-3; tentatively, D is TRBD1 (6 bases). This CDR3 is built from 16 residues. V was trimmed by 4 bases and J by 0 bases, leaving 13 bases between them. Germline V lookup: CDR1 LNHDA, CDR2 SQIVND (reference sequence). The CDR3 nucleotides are TGTGCCAGTAGTACCGGGACACCTTACTCTGGAAACACCATATATTTT. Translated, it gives CASSTGTPYSGNTIYF. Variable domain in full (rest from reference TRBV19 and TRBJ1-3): DGGITQSPKYLFRKEGQNVTLSCEQNLNHDAMYWYRQDPGQGLRLIYYSQIVNDFQKGDIAEGYSVSREKKESFPLTVTSAQKNPTAFYLCASSTGTPYSGNTIYFGEGSWLTVV.

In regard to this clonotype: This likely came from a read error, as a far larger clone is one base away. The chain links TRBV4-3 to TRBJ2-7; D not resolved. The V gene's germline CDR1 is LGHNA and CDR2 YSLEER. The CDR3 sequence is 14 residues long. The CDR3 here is CPSSQVRQSYEQYF. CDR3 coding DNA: TGCCCCAGCAGCCAAGTCAGGCAGTCCTACGAGCAGTACTTC.

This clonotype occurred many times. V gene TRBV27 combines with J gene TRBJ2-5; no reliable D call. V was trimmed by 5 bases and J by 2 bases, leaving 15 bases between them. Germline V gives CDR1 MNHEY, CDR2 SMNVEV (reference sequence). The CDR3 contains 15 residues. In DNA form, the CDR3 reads TGTGCCAGCAGTCCTCGATGGCAGGAACAAGAGACCCAGTACTTC. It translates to CASSPRWQEQETQYF.

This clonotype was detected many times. Here the CDR3 DNA reads TGTGCCAGCAGTGAAGAGTACTACGAGCAGTACTTC. Encoded protein: CASSEEYYEQYF. This chain connects TRBV2 to TRBJ2-7; D uncertain. The CDR3 sequence is 12 residues long. V was cut by 1 base and J by 3 bases, with 4 bases left in between. Germline lookup yields CDR1 SNHLY and CDR2 FYNNEI.

CDR3 sequence (DNA): TGTGCCATCAGTGGGACAGGGGACAATCAGCCCCAGCATTTT. Protein product: CAISGTGDNQPQHF. The V and J genes are TRBV10-3 and TRBJ1-5; 9 positions agree with TRBD1. V lost 4 bases and J lost 3; bases outside the gene matches: 1. The CDR3 spans 14 residues. Looked up from germline, CDR1 is ENHRY and CDR2 is SYGVKD.

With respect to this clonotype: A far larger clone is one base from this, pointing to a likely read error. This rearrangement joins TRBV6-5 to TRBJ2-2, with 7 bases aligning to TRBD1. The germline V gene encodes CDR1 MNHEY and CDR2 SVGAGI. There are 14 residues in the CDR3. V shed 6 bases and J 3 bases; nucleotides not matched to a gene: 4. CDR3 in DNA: TGTGCCAGCAGGACAACAGGGGACACCGGGGAGCTGTTTTTT. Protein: CASRTTGDTGELFF.

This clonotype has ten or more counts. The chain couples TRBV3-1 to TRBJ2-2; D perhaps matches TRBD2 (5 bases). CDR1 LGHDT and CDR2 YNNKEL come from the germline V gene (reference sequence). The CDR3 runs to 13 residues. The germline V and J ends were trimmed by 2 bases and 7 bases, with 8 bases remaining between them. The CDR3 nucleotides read TGTGCCAGCAGCCAAATCCGGGACGGGGAGCTGTTTTTT. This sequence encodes CASSQIRDGELFF. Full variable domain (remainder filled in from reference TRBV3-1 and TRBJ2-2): DTAVSQTPKYLVTQMGNDKSIKCEQNLGHDTMYWYKQDSKKFLKIMFSYNNKELIINETVPNRFSPKSPDKAHLNLHINSLELGDSAVYFCASSQIRDGELFFGEGSRLTVL.

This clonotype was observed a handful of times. In nucleotides, the CDR3 is TGTGCCAGCGGGACAGGGACGAACACCGGGGAGCTGTTTTTT. It encodes CASGTGTNTGELFF. This chain uses TRBV27 with TRBJ2-2; 9 bases match TRBD1. CDR3 length: 14 residues. V was pared by 8 bases and J by 0 bases, with 1 base of the junction left unmatched. Germline lookup yields CDR1 MNHEY and CDR2 SMNVEV (reference sequence).

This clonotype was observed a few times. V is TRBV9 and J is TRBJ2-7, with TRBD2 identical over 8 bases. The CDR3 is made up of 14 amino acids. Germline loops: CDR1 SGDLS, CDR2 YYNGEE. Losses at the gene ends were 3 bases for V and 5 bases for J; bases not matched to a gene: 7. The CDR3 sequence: CASSDGGGRHEQYF. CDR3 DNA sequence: TGTGCCAGCAGCGACGGGGGGGGTCGCCACGAGCAGTACTTC.

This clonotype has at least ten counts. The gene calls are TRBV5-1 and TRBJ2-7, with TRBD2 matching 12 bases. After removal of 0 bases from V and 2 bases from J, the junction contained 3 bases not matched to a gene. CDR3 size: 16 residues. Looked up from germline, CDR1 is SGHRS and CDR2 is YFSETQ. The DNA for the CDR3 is TGCGCCAGCAGCTTGGATGGACTAGCGGGGACCTACGAGCAGTACTTC. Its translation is CASSLDGLAGTYEQYF.

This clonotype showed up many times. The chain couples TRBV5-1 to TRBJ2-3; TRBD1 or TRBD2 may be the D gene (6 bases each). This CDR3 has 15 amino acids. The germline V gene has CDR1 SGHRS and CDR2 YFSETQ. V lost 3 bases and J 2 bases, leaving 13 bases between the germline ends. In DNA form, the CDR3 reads TGCGCCAGCAGCTCTCTGCGGGACAACACAGATACGCAGTATTTT. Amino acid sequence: CASSSLRDNTDTQYF.